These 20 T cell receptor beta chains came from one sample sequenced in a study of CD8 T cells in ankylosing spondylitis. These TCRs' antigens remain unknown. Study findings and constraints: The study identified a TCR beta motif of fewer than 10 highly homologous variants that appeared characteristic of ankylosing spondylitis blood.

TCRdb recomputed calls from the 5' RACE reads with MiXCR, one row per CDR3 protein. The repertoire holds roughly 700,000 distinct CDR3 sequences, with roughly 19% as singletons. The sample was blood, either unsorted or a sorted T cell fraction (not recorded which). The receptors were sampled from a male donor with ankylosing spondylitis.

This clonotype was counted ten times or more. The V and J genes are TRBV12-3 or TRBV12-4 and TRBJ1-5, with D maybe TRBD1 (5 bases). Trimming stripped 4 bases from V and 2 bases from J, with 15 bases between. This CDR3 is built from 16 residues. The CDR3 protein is CASSSGREGGNQPQHF. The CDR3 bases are TGTGCCAGCAGTTCGGGCAGGGAAGGTGGCAATCAGCCCCAGCATTTT.

The DNA for the CDR3 is TGCAGTGCTAGAGATCTTCGGCAGGCCAGATTCACTGAAGCTTTCTTT. It encodes CSARDLRQARFTEAFF. The J gene is TRBJ1-1, the V gene TRBV20-1; D ambiguous. The CDR3 is made up of 16 amino acids. V was shortened by 0 bases and J by 4 bases, with 18 bases between the two germline ends. Germline lookup yields CDR1 DFQATT and CDR2 SNEGSKA (reference sequence).

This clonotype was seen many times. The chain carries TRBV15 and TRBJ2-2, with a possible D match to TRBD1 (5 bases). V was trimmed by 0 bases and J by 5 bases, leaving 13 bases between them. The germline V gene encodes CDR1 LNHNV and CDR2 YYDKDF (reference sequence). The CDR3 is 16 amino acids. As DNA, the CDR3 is TGTGCCACCAGCAGAGAGCCAGGGCATCTGACCGGGGAGCTGTTTTTT. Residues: CATSREPGHLTGELFF.

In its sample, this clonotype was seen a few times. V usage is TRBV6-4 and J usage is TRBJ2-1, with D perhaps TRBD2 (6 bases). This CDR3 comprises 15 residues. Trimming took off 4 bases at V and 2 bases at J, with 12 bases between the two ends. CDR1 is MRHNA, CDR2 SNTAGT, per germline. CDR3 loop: CASSGGELPYNEQFF. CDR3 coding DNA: TGTGCCAGCAGTGGGGGGGAGCTCCCCTACAATGAGCAGTTCTTC.

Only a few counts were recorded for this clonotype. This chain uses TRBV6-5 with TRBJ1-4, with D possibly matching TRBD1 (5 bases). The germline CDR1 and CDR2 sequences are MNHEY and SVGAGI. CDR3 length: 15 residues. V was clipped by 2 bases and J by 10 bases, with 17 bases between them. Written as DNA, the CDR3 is TGTGCCAGCAGTTACAACCCCGGGCAGGGTGGAAAACTGTTTTTT. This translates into CASSYNPGQGGKLFF.

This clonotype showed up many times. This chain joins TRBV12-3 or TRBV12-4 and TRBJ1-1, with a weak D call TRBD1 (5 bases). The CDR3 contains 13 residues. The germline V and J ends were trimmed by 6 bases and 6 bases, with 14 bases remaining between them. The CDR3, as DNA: TGTGCCAGCAGGGCAGGGTACGACGCTGAAGCTTTCTTT. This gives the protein CASRAGYDAEAFF.

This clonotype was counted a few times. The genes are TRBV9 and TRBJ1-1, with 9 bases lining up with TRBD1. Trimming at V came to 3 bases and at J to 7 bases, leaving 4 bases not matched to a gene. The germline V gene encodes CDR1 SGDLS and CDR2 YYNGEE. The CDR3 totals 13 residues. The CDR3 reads CASSDDRGIEAFF. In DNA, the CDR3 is TGTGCCAGCAGCGACGACAGGGGGATTGAAGCTTTCTTT.

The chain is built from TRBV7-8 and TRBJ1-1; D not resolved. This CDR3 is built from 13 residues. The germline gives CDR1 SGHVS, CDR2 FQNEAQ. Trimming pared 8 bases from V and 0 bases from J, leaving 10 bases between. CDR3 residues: CASGEFVNTEAFF. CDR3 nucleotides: TGTGCCAGCGGGGAATTCGTGAACACTGAAGCTTTCTTT.

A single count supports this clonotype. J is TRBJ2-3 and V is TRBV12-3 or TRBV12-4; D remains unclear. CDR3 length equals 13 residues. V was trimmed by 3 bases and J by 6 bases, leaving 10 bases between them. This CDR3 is CASSFSSLDTQYF. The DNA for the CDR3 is TGTGCCAGCAGTTTTTCCAGTTTGGATACGCAGTATTTT.

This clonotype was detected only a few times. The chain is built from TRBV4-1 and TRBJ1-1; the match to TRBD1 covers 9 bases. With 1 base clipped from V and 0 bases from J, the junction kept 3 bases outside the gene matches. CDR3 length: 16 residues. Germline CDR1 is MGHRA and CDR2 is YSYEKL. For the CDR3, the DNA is TGCGCCAGCAGCCAAGGGACAGGGGACATGAACACTGAAGCTTTCTTT. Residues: CASSQGTGDMNTEAFF.

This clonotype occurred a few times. The CDR3 reads CASSRTSGGPTNYNEQFF. The CDR3 coding sequence is TGTGCCAGCAGTCGGACTAGCGGGGGGCCCACAAACTACAATGAGCAGTTCTTC. V usage is TRBV2 and J usage is TRBJ2-1; 14 nucleotides match TRBD2. After removal of 5 bases from V and 3 bases from J, the junction contained 9 bases not matched to a gene. The CDR3 has 18 amino acids. CDR1 is SNHLY and CDR2 is FYNNEI in the germline V gene.

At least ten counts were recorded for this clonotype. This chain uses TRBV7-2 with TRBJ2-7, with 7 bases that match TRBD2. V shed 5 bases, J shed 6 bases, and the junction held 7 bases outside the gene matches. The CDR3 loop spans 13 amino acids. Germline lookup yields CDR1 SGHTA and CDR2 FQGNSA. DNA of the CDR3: TGTGCCAGCAGCGCCAAACTAGCGAGCGAGCAGTACTTC. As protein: CASSAKLASEQYF. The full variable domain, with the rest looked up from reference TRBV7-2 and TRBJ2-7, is GAGVSQSPSNKVTEKGKDVELRCDPISGHTALYWYRQSLGQGLEFLIYFQGNSAPDKSGLPSDRFSAERTGGSVSTLTIQRTQQEDSAVYLCASSAKLASEQYFGPGTRLTVT.

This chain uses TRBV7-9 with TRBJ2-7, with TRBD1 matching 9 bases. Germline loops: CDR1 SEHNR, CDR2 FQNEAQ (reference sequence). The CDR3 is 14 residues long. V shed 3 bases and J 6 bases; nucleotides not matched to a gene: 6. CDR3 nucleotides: TGTGCCAGCAGCTTCCTTGGGGACAGGGTCGAGCAGTACTTC. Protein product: CASSFLGDRVEQYF.

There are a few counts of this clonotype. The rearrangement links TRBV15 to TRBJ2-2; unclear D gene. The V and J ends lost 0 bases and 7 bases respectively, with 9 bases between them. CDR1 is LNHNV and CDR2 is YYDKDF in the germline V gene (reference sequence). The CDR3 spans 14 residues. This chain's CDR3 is CATSRDRKGGELFF. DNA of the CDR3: TGTGCCACCAGCAGAGATCGTAAGGGCGGGGAGCTGTTTTTT.

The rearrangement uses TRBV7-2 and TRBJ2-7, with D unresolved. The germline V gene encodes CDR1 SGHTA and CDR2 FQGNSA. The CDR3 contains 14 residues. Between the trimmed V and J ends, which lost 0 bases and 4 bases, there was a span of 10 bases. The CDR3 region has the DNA TGTGCCAGCAGCTTAGCCGCGCTAAGATACGAGCAGTACTTC. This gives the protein CASSLAALRYEQYF.

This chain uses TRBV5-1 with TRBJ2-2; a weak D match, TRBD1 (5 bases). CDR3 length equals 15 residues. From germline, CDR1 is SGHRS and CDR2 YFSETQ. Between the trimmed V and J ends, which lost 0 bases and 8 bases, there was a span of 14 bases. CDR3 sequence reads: CASSLVGLERGELFF. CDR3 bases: TGCGCCAGCAGCTTGGTGGGGCTCGAAAGGGGGGAGCTGTTTTTT.

CDR3 sequence: CASSQDGGSDTDTQYF. The CDR3, as DNA: TGTGCCAGCAGCCAAGATGGCGGGAGCGACACAGATACGCAGTATTTT. The chain joins TRBV3-1 to TRBJ2-3; 7 nucleotides match TRBD2. Per germline, CDR1 LGHDT and CDR2 YNNKEL (reference sequence). The CDR3 has 16 amino acids. With 0 bases clipped from V and 2 bases from J, the junction kept 5 bases outside the gene matches.

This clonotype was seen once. The CDR3: CSAPPHSLAGVADTQYF. In DNA form, the CDR3 reads TGCAGTGCTCCCCCGCACTCCCTAGCTGGGGTGGCAGATACGCAGTATTTT. V gene TRBV20-1 combines with J gene TRBJ2-3, with D tentatively TRBD2 (5 bases). The CDR3 runs 17 residues. Trimming left V 5 bases short and J 4 bases short, with 25 bases between. The germline gives CDR1 DFQATT, CDR2 SNEGSKA (reference sequence).

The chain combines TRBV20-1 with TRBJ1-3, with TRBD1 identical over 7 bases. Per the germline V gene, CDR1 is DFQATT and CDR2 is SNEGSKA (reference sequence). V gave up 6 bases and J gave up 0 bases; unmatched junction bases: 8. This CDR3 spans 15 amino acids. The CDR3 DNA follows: TGCAGTGCCACCGACAGGGCCAACTCTGGAAACACCATATATTTT. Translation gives CSATDRANSGNTIYF.

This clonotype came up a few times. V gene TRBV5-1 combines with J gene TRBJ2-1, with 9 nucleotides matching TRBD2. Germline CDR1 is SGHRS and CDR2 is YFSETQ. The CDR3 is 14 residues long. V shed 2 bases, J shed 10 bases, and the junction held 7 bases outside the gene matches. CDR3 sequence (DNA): TGCGCCAGCAGCTTTAGCGGGAGTGGTTGGGAGCAGTTCTTC. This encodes CASSFSGSGWEQFF.